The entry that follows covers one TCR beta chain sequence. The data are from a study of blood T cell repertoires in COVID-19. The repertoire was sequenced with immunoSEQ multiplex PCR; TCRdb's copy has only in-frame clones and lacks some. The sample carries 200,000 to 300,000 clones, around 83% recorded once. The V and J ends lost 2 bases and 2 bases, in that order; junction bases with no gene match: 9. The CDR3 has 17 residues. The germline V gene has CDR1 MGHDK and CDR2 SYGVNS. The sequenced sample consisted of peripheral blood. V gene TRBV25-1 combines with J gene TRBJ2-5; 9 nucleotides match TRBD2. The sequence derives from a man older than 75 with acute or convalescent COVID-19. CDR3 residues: CASSEIGTSGFQETQYF. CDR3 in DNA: TGTGCCAGCAGTGAAATAGGTACTAGCGGGTTTCAAGAGACCCAGTACTTC.